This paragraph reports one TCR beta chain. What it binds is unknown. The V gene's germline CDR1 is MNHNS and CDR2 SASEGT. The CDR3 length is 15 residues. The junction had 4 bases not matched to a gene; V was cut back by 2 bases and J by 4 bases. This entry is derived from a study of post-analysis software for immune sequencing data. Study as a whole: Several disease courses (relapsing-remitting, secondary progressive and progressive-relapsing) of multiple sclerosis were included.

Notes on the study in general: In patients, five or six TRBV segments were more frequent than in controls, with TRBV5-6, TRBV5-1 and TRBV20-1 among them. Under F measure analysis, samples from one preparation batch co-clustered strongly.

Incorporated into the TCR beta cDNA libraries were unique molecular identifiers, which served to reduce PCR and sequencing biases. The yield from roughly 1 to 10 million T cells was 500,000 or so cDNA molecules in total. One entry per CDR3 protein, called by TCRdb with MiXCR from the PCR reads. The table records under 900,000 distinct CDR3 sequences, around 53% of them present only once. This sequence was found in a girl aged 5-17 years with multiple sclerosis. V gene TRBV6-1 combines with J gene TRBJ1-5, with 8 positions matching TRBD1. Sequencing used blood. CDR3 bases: TGTGCCAGCAGTGAACTACAGGGGGGGAATCAGCCCCAGCATTTT. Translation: CASSELQGGNQPQHF.